The 17 T cell receptor beta chains listed next were all sequenced from one sample in a study of brain T cells in children with intractable seizures. The protocol was immunoSEQ multiplex PCR, while the TCRdb copy is restricted to in-frame clones and leaves out a portion. This sample has under 150,000 clones, with 90% to 95% found just once. Source: peripheral blood, taken at surgery. The origin of the receptors is a boy in the first two years of life with hemimegalencephaly and intractable seizures.

The V call is TRBV9, the J call TRBJ1-3; D perhaps matches TRBD1 (5 bases). The CDR3 consists of 15 residues. Germline loops: CDR1 SGDLS, CDR2 YYNGEE. V gave up 1 base and J gave up 4 bases, with 12 bases separating them. CDR3 region: CASSVSGGIGNTIYF. Written as DNA, the CDR3 is TGTGCCAGCAGCGTAAGTGGGGGGATCGGAAACACCATATATTTT.

This sequence joins TRBV10-3 and TRBJ2-1; tentatively, D is TRBD1 or TRBD2 (5 bases each). V was pared by 4 bases and J by 8 bases, with 18 bases between. The CDR3 length is 15 residues. Germline assignment: CDR1 ENHRY and CDR2 SYGVKD. In nucleotides, the CDR3 is TGTGCCATCAGTGCGATGGGACCCCTAGGGCATGAGCAGTTCTTC. This encodes CAISAMGPLGHEQFF.

This clone was counted between two and nine times. The chain has TRBV29-1 and TRBJ2-7, with 8 bases lining up with TRBD1. The J segment lost 6 bases and the V segment lost 3 bases, leaving 1 base of the junction unmatched. The CDR3 sequence is 11 residues long. Germline assignment: CDR1 SQVTM and CDR2 ANQGSEA. The DNA of the CDR3 is TGCAGCGTTGACAGGGGGCGCGAGCAGTACTTC. Amino acids: CSVDRGREQYF.

The chain recombines TRBV15 with TRBJ1-5; perhaps TRBD1 as D (6 bases). Trimming removed 0 bases at V and 8 bases at J, with 23 bases between. From germline, CDR1 is LNHNV and CDR2 YYDKDF (reference sequence). The CDR3 has 18 residues. The DNA of the CDR3 is TGTGCCACCAGCAGAGATCGTCGGACCGGACAGCGTCGGGAGCCCCAGCATTTT. This encodes CATSRDRRTGQRREPQHF.

V is TRBV29-1 and J is TRBJ2-7; TRBD1 aligns across 9 bases. The CDR3 has 13 residues. Germline V CDR1 and CDR2: SQVTM, ANQGSEA. With 3 bases clipped from V and 3 bases from J, the junction kept 3 bases outside the gene matches. The CDR3 loop is CSVEGQGFYEQYF. The CDR3 nucleotides read TGCAGCGTTGAGGGACAGGGCTTCTACGAGCAGTACTTC.

This clone was observed once. The CDR3 DNA sequence: TGTGCCAGCAGTACAGGCCCGATGTGGGGCTACACCTTC. Protein product: CASSTGPMWGYTF. The chain joins TRBV28 to TRBJ1-2, with a tentative D call TRBD1 (5 bases). V was pared by 5 bases and J by 8 bases, with 15 bases between. The CDR3 is 13 amino acids. Germline V gene sequence: CDR1 MDHEN, CDR2 SYDVKM.

V is TRBV4-1 and J is TRBJ2-3; D is undetermined. V dropped 1 base and J dropped 9 bases, with 11 bases sitting between them. There are 13 residues in the CDR3. Looked up from germline, CDR1 is MGHRA and CDR2 is YSYEKL. The CDR3 DNA is TGCGCCAGCAGCCAAGCCCTTAGAGAAACGCAGTATTTT. It yields the protein CASSQALRETQYF.

The CDR3, as DNA: TGTGCCAGCAGTTACCTTCGACAGGGAGGCACCGGGGAGCTGTTTTTT. Translating it yields CASSYLRQGGTGELFF. This chain uses TRBV6-6 with TRBJ2-2; D is possibly TRBD1 (7 bases). CDR1 is MNHNY, CDR2 SVGAGI, per germline (reference sequence). Trimming removed 2 bases at V and 4 bases at J, with 14 bases between. This CDR3 contains 16 residues.

J is TRBJ2-3 and V is TRBV4-2; possible D gene TRBD1, 6 bases. The CDR3 covers 16 residues. Germline V gene sequence: CDR1 LGHNA, CDR2 YNFKEQ. V was pared by 3 bases and J by 1 base, with 14 bases between. The CDR3 protein is CASSQAGAQGTDTQYF. The DNA of the CDR3 is TGTGCCAGCAGCCAGGCAGGGGCGCAGGGCACAGATACGCAGTATTTT.

This clone was seen a handful of times. The chain is built from TRBV29-1 and TRBJ1-5, with D uncertain. Germline V gene lookup returns CDR1 SQVTM and CDR2 ANQGSEA. The CDR3 is made up of 12 amino acids. Trimming pared 4 bases from V and 3 bases from J, leaving 7 bases between. The CDR3 DNA is TGCAGCGTTGGTGACTCCAATCAGCCCCAGCATTTT. Protein: CSVGDSNQPQHF.

This chain uses TRBV6-2 or TRBV6-3 with TRBJ2-1; 14 bases line up with TRBD2. Germline-derived CDR1 and CDR2 are MNHEY and SVGEGT. The CDR3 covers 19 residues. The J segment lost 2 bases and the V segment lost 5 bases, leaving 11 bases of the junction unmatched. The CDR3 nucleotides read TGTGCCAGCAGTACTCGGCGACTAGCGGGAGGGCGGACCTACAATGAGCAGTTCTTC. Amino acids: CASSTRRLAGGRTYNEQFF.

V gene TRBV18 combines with J gene TRBJ2-3; D not certain. Trimming pared 6 bases from V and 0 bases from J, leaving 4 bases between. The CDR3 spans 12 residues. Germline CDR1 and CDR2: KGHSH and LQKENI. The CDR3 sequence: CASSSSTDTQYF. The CDR3 DNA sequence: TGTGCCAGCTCGTCTAGCACAGATACGCAGTATTTT.

The V call is TRBV6-1, the J call TRBJ2-2, with 11 bases that match TRBD2. The germline gives CDR1 MNHNS, CDR2 SASEGT. This CDR3 contains 16 residues. The V gene end was trimmed by 4 bases and the J gene end by 1 base; junction bases not matched to a gene: 2. CDR3 in DNA: TGTGCCAGCAGTGGACTAGCGGGATGGAACACCGGGGAGCTGTTTTTT. Protein sequence: CASSGLAGWNTGELFF.

J is TRBJ2-3 and V is TRBV5-6; either TRBD1 or TRBD2 may supply D (5 bases each). The CDR3 is 17 amino acids. Trimming removed 7 bases at V and 1 base at J, with 22 bases between. CDR1 is SGHDT and CDR2 is YYEEEE in the germline V gene. CDR3 amino acids: CASSVPGSVQGTDTQYF. The DNA of the CDR3 is TGTGCCAGCTCTGTGCCGGGGTCAGTACAGGGCACAGATACGCAGTATTTT. Full variable domain (missing parts from reference TRBV5-6 and TRBJ2-3): DAGVTQSPTHLIKTRGQQVTLRCSPKSGHDTVSWYQQALGQGPQFIFQYYEEEERQRGNFPDRFSGHQFPNYSSELNVNALLLGDSALYLCASSVPGSVQGTDTQYFGPGTRLTVL.

The chain joins TRBV11-2 to TRBJ2-1, with D possibly being TRBD2 (6 bases). Germline-derived CDR1 and CDR2 are SGHAT and FQNNGV. The CDR3 covers 18 residues. V dropped 4 bases and J dropped 4 bases, with 23 bases sitting between them. The CDR3 coding sequence is TGTGCCAGCAGCTCAGGCCCCCTGAAAGTGGGGAGGTACAATGAGCAGTTCTTC. The encoded protein is CASSSGPLKVGRYNEQFF.

The rearrangement links TRBV6-2 or TRBV6-3 to TRBJ1-2; a possible D gene is TRBD1 (6 bases). The CDR3 totals 14 residues. Looked up from germline, CDR1 is MNHEY and CDR2 is SVGEGT. V was shortened by 6 bases and J by 8 bases, with 19 bases between the two germline ends. The CDR3 loop reads CASSPTLGAGGYTF. CDR3 nucleotides: TGTGCCAGCAGCCCCACTCTGGGGGCAGGAGGCTACACCTTC.

The genes are TRBV27 and TRBJ2-7, with D possibly TRBD2 on 5 matching bases. Per germline, CDR1 MNHEY and CDR2 SMNVEV (reference sequence). CDR3 length: 14 residues. V was pared by 5 bases and J by 7 bases, with 18 bases between. CDR3: CASSRLRKSGEQYF. The CDR3 DNA follows: TGTGCCAGCAGTCGACTCCGGAAGTCGGGAGAGCAGTACTTC.